This T cell receptor (beta chain) was sequenced during a study of OX40 agonist ivuxolimab in advanced cancers. Study as a whole: Patients receiving dose escalation had hepatocellular carcinoma, melanoma, renal cell or head and neck cancer.

It was autoimmune disease history or systemic immunosuppression that excluded patients. Germline loops: CDR1 LNHNV, CDR2 YYDKDF (reference sequence). The CDR3 is 16 residues long. J gave up 7 bases and V 5 bases, and 13 bases lay outside the gene matches. Using immunoSEQ multiplex PCR, the repertoire was profiled, and TCRdb retains in-frame clones only, with some absent. This sample has over 45,000 clones, with about four fifths found just once. The input for sequencing was CD4+ or CD8+ T cells sorted from blood, taken in a trial of the OX40 agonist ivuxolimab. This TCR came from an adult with an advanced solid tumor such as melanoma, head and neck, liver or kidney cancer. V is TRBV15 and J is TRBJ2-7; TRBD1 agrees at 11 bases. The CDR3 bases are TGTGCCACCAGCCAAAATACCGGGACAGGGGGTGGGGAGCAGTACTTC. This translates into CATSQNTGTGGGEQYF.